The 10 T cell receptor beta chains reported below all come from one sample, sequenced in a study of blood T cell repertoires in COVID-19. The table came from immunoSEQ multiplex PCR; TCRdb's copy has only in-frame clones and leaves some out. The data show over 50,000 clones, 86% seen once. Specimen: peripheral blood. These receptors were taken from a man in his 70s with active COVID-19.

The chain couples TRBV7-3 to TRBJ2-5; a possible D gene is TRBD1 (6 bases). This CDR3 has 14 residues. Per the germline V gene, CDR1 is SGHTA and CDR2 is FQGTGA. Trimming pared 5 bases from V and 7 bases from J, leaving 17 bases between. The CDR3 bases are TGTGCCAGCAGCACCCCCGGACAGTTTGGGACCCAGTACTTC. Protein product: CASSTPGQFGTQYF.

This chain uses TRBV6-5 with TRBJ1-6, with 7 bases identical to TRBD1. After removal of 5 bases from V and 9 bases from J, the junction contained 7 bases not matched to a gene. Germline CDR1 reads MNHEY; CDR2 reads SVGAGI. The CDR3 totals 14 residues. CDR3 nucleotide sequence: TGTGCCAGCAGTCTCCTCGGGACAGTTTCACCCCTCCACTTT. This translates into CASSLLGTVSPLHF.

The chain links TRBV11-3 to TRBJ2-5; possible D gene TRBD2, 7 bases. The CDR3 sequence is 15 residues long. CDR1 is SGHNT, CDR2 YENEEA, per germline. Trimming removed 1 base from V and 4 bases from J, with 13 bases in between. The CDR3 spells CASSLGGGAGETQYF. CDR3 sequence (DNA): TGTGCCAGCAGCTTAGGTGGGGGGGCCGGAGAGACCCAGTACTTC.

V gene TRBV27 combines with J gene TRBJ2-7; 12 positions agree with TRBD2. Germline V gene lookup returns CDR1 MNHEY and CDR2 SMNVEV (reference sequence). V dropped 0 bases and J dropped 2; count of bases not matched to a gene: 11. CDR3 length equals 19 residues. The CDR3 DNA reads as TGTGCCAGCAGTTTATCAGGGGTTTCAGGACTAGCGGGAACCTACGAGCAGTACTTC. It yields the protein CASSLSGVSGLAGTYEQYF.

A single count supports this clone. This chain connects TRBV2 to TRBJ2-3; 9 bases match TRBD2. V lost 6 bases, J lost 2 bases, and 27 bases stayed unmatched. Germline V gene lookup returns CDR1 SNHLY and CDR2 FYNNEI. The CDR3 consists of 22 residues. The CDR3 nucleotides read TGTGCCAGCAGCGCTGTCCGGGGGCGGCGGGGGGGCTTTCTGAAGGACACAGATACGCAGTATTTT. Amino acids: CASSAVRGRRGGFLKDTDTQYF.

Here the CDR3 reads CASSPGQAETQYF. CDR3 nucleotides: TGTGCCAGCAGCCCCGGACAGGCAGAGACCCAGTACTTC. The chain couples TRBV5-4 to TRBJ2-5, with 7 bases matching TRBD1. Germline assignment: CDR1 SGHNT and CDR2 YYREEE (reference sequence). J gave up 4 bases and V 4 bases, and 4 bases lay outside the gene matches. The length of the CDR3 is 13 residues.

This clone is labeled as medium-sized. The V and J genes are TRBV10-2 and TRBJ1-6; maybe TRBD1 (5 bases). The germline V and J ends were trimmed by 4 bases and 10 bases, with 26 bases remaining between them. CDR1 and CDR2 from the germline V gene are WSHSY and SAAADI. The CDR3 contains 18 residues. The CDR3 spells CASSGRGPGWGFGSPLHF. The CDR3 DNA is TGCGCCAGCAGTGGTAGGGGCCCAGGGTGGGGATTCGGATCACCCCTCCACTTT.

This clone was detected only once. The chain carries TRBV7-8 and TRBJ2-7, with 7 bases identical to TRBD1. The V gene's germline CDR1 is SGHVS and CDR2 FQNEAQ. V lost 3 bases, J lost 0 bases, and 11 bases stayed unmatched. The CDR3 loop spans 17 amino acids. The CDR3 sequence is CASSFDVGQRSSYEQYF. DNA for the CDR3: TGTGCCAGCAGCTTCGACGTGGGACAGAGGAGCTCCTACGAGCAGTACTTC.

The rearrangement links TRBV19 to TRBJ1-6; unclear D gene. The CDR3 spans 15 residues. The ends were cut back, 4 bases at V and 2 bases at J, with 9 bases in the middle. Germline V gene data show CDR1 as LNHDA and CDR2 as SQIVND (reference sequence). Written as DNA, the CDR3 is TGTGCCAGTAGTACTGGACTTACCTATAATTCACCCCTCCACTTT. Its translation: CASSTGLTYNSPLHF.

V gene TRBV12-5 combines with J gene TRBJ2-3; D ambiguous. This CDR3 comprises 11 residues. Trimming removed 7 bases at V and 4 bases at J, with 6 bases between. Germline CDR1 and CDR2: LGHNT and FRNRAP. The CDR3 spells CASEESDTQYF. Here the CDR3 DNA reads TGTGCTAGTGAGGAGTCAGATACGCAGTATTTT.